Included here is one T cell receptor (beta chain) sequence, with context. Its antigen is currently unknown. Using immunoSEQ multiplex PCR, the repertoire was profiled, and TCRdb retains in-frame clones only, with some absent. This sample has about 13,000 clones, with around 77% found just once. Exposure to brentuximab vedotin varied, and each patient had relapsed following autologous stem cell transplantation. The entry originates in a study of PD-1 blockade in classical Hodgkin lymphoma. The study, taken as a whole, reports: Differences between repertoires have undefined causes, possibly disease activity or prior therapy.

The CDR3 contains 16 residues. CDR1 is MGHRA and CDR2 is YSYEKL in the germline V gene. The junction had 6 bases not matched to a gene; V was cut back by 4 bases and J by 3 bases. The sequence was obtained from a human donor with classical Hodgkin lymphoma. Sequenced here: peripheral blood mononuclear cells (PBMCs), sampled at baseline. The chain links TRBV4-1 to TRBJ2-7; 13 nucleotides agree with TRBD2. The CDR3 reads CASSPSWTSGGYEQYF. DNA of the CDR3: TGCGCCAGCAGCCCCTCCTGGACTAGCGGGGGCTACGAGCAGTACTTC.